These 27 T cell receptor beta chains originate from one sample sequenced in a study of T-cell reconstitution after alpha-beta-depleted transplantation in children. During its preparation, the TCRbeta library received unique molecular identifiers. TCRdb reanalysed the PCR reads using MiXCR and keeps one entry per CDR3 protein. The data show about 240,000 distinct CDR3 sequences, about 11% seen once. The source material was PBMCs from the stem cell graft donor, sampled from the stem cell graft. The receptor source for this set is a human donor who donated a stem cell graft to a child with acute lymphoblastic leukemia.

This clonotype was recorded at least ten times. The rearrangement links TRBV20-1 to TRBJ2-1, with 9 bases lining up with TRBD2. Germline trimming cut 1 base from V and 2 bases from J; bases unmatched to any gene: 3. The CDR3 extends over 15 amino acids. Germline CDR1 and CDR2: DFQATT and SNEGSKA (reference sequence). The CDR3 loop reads CSARGGTSPYNEQFF. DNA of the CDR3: TGCAGTGCTAGAGGGGGGACTAGCCCCTACAATGAGCAGTTCTTC.

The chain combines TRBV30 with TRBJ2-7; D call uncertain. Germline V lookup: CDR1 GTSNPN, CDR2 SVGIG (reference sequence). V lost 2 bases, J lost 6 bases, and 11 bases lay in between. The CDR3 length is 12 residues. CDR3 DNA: TGTGCCTGGAGTAGGTCTGGTCCCGAGCAGTACTTC. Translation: CAWSRSGPEQYF. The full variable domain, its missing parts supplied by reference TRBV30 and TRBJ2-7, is SQTIHQWPATLVQPVGSPLSLECTVEGTSNPNLYWYRQAAGRGLQLLFYSVGIGQISSEVPQNLSASRPQDRQFILSSKKLLLSDSGFYLCAWSRSGPEQYFGPGTRLTVT.

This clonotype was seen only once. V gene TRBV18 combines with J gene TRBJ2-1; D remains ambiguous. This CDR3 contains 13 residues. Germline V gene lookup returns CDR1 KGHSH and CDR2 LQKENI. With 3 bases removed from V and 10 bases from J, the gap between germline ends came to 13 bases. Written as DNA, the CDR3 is TGTGCCAGCTCACCGCTGACGGCGAGGGAGCAGTTCTTC. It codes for CASSPLTAREQFF.

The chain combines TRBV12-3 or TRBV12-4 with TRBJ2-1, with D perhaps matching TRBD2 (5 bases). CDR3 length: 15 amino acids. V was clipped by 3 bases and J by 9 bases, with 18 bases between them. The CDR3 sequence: CASSLSGDRGGEQFF. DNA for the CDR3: TGTGCCAGCAGTTTGAGTGGGGATCGAGGAGGTGAGCAGTTCTTC.

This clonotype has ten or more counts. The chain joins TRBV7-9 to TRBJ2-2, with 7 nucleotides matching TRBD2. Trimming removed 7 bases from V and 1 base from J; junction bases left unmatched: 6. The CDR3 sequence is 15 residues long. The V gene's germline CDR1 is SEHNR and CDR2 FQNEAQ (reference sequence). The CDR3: CASIFGGENTGELFF. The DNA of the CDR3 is TGTGCCAGCATCTTTGGGGGGGAGAACACCGGGGAGCTGTTTTTT.

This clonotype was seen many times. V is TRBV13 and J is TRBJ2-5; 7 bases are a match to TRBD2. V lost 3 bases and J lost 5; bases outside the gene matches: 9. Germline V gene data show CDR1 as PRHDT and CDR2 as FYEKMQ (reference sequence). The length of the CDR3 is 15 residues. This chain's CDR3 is CASSFQAGETETQYF. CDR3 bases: TGTGCCAGCAGCTTCCAGGCGGGAGAGACTGAGACCCAGTACTTC.

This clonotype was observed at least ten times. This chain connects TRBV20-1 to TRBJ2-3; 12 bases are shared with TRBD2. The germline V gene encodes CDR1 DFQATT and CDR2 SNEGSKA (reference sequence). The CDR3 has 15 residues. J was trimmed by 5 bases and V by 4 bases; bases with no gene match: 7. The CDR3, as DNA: TGCAGTGCTAAGACTAGCGGGAGTTGGAGAGATACGCAGTATTTT. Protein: CSAKTSGSWRDTQYF.

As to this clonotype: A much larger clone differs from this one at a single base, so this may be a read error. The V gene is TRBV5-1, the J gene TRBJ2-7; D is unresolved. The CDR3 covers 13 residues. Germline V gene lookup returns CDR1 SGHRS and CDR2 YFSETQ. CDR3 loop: CASSLLHSYQQYF. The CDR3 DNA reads TGCGCCAGCAGCTTGCTTCATTCCTACCAGCAGTACTTC.

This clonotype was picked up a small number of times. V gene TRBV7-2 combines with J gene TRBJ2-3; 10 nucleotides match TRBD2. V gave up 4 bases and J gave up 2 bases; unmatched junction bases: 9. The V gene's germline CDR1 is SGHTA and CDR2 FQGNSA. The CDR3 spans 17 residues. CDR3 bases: TGTGCCAGCAGCTCCCCCCGGACTAGCGGACACACAGATACGCAGTATTTT. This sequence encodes CASSSPRTSGHTDTQYF.

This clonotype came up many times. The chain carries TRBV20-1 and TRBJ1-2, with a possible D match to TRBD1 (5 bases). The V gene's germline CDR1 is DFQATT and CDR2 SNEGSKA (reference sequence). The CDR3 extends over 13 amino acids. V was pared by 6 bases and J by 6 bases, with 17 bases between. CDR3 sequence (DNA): TGCAGTGCCCTGGACAACGGTAGAGATGGCTACACCTTC. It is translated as CSALDNGRDGYTF.

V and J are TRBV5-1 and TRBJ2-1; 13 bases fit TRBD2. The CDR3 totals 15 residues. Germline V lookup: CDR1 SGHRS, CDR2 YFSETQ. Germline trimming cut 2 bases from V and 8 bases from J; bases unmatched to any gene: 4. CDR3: CASSLGTSGIYEQFF. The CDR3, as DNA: TGCGCCAGCAGCTTAGGGACTAGCGGGATCTATGAGCAGTTCTTC.

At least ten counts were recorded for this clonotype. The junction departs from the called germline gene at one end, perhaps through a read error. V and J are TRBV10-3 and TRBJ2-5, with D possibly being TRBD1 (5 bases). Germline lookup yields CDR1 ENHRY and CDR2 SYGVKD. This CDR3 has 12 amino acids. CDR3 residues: CAVRVSGETQYF. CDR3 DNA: TGTGCCGTCAGGGTCTCTGGAGAGACCCAGTACTTC.

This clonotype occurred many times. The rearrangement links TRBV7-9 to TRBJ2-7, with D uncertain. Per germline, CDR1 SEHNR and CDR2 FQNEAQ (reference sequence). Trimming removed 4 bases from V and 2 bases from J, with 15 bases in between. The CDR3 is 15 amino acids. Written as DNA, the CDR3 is TGTGCCAGCAGCTCAGCAGGAAGCCGAGCCTACGAGCAGTACTTC. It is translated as CASSSAGSRAYEQYF.

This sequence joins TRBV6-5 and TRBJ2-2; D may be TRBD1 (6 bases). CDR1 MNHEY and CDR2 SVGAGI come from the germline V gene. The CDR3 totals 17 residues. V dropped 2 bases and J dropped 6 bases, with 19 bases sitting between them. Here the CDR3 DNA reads TGTGCCAGCAGTTACGAGGGGGTTGCGGCAGGCGCCGGGGAGCTGTTTTTT. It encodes CASSYEGVAAGAGELFF.

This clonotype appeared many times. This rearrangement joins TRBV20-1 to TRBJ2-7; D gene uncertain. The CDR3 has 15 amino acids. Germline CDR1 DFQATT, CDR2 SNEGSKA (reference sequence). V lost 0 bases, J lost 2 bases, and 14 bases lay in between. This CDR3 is CSARDHGASTYEQYF. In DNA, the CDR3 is TGCAGTGCTAGAGATCATGGCGCCAGTACCTACGAGCAGTACTTC.

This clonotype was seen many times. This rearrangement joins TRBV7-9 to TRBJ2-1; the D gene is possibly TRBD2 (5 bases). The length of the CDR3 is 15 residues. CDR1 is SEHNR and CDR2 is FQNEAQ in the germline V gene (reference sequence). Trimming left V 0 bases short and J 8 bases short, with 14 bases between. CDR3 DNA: TGTGCCAGCAGCTTAGCTATCGGGATTCGGCATGAGCAGTTCTTC. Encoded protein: CASSLAIGIRHEQFF. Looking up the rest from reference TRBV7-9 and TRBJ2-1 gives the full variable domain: DTGVSQNPRHKITKRGQNVTFRCDPISEHNRLYWYRQTLGQGPEFLTYFQNEAQLEKSRLLSDRFSAERPKGSFSTLEIQRTEQGDSAMYLCASSLAIGIRHEQFFGPGTRLTVL.

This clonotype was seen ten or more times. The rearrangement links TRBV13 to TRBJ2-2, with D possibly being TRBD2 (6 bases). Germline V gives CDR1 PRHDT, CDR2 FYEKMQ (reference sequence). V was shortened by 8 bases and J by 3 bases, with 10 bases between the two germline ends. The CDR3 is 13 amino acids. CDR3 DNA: TGTGCCAGCCCCGGACTACACACCGGGGAGCTGTTTTTT. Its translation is CASPGLHTGELFF.

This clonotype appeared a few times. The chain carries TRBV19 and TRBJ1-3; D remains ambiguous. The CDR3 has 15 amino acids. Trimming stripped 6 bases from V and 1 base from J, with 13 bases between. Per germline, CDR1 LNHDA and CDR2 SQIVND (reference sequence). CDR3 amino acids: CASSHGQASGNTIYF. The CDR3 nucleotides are TGTGCCAGTAGCCATGGGCAAGCTTCTGGAAACACCATATATTTT.

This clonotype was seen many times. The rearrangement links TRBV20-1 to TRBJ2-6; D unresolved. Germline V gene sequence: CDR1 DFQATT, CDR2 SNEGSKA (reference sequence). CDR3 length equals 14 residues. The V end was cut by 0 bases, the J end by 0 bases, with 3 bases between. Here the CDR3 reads CSARDDSGANVLTF. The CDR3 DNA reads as TGCAGTGCTAGAGATGACTCTGGGGCCAACGTCCTGACTTTC.

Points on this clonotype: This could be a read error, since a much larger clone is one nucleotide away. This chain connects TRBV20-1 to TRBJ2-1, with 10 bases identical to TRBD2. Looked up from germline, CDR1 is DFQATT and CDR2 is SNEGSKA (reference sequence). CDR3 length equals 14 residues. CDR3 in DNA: TGCAGCGGTGGGCTAGCGGGAGAAGGCAATGAGCATTTCTTC. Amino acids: CSGGLAGEGNEHFF.

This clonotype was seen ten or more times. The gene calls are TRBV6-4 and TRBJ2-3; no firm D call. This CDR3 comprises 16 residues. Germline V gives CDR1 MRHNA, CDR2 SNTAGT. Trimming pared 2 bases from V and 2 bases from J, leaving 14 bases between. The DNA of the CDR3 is TGTGCCAGCAGTGACAGTGGTGATTCATTCACAGATACGCAGTATTTT. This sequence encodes CASSDSGDSFTDTQYF.

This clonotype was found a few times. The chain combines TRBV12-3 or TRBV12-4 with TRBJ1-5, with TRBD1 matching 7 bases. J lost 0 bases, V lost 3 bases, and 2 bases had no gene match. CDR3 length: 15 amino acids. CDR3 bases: TGTGCCAGCAGTTTCCAGGGGGGTAGCAATCAGCCCCAGCATTTT. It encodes CASSFQGGSNQPQHF.

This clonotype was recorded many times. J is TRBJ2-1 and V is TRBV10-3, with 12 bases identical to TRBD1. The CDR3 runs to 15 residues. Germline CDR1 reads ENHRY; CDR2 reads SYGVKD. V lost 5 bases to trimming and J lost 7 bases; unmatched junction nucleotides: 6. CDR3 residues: CAISLGDRGQNEQFF. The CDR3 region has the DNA TGTGCCATCAGTTTGGGGGACAGGGGGCAAAATGAGCAGTTCTTC.

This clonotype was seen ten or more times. CDR3 amino acids: CASVSYNEQFF. The CDR3 nucleotides are TGTGCCAGCGTATCTTACAATGAGCAGTTCTTC. V gene TRBV11-2 combines with J gene TRBJ2-1; D ambiguous. The CDR3 covers 11 residues. Germline CDR1 reads SGHAT; CDR2 reads FQNNGV. Between the trimmed V and J ends, which lost 8 bases and 4 bases, there was a span of 6 bases.

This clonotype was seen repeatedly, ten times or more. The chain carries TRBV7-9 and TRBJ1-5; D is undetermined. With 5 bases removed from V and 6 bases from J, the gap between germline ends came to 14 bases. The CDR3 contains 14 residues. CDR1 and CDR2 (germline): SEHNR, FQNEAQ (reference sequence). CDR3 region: CASSHEGWGQPQHF. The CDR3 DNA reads TGTGCCAGCAGCCACGAGGGTTGGGGTCAGCCCCAGCATTTT.

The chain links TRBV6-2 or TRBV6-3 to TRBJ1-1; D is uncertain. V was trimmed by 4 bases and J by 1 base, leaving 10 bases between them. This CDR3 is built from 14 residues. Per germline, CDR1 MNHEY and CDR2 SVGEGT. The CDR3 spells CASSWARSNTEAFF. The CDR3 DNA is TGTGCCAGCAGTTGGGCCAGGTCGAACACTGAAGCTTTCTTT.

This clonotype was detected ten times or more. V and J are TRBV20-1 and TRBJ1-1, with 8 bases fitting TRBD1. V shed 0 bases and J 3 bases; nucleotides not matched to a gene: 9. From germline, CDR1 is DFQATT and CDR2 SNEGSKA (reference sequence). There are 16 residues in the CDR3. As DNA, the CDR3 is TGCAGTGCTAGAGATCGAAGACAGGGGACCGACACTGAAGCTTTCTTT. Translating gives CSARDRRQGTDTEAFF.